The rows below give T cell receptor beta chains drawn from one sample of a study of identical twins. TCRdb re-derived calls from the 5' RACE reads in MiXCR, one entry per CDR3 protein. Among under 900,000 distinct CDR3 sequences listed, about 18% were seen once. These data were likewise used in another study, on T cells expressing NK-cell markers.

Sequencing used PBMCs. Every receptor here comes from a woman aged 18-35 years in good health. The CDR3 runs from the conserved cysteine through the conserved F or W. D genes are given only for firm matches. Clone size is stated in some rows and not others, as once, few, many or a class when expanded.

v_gene,abundance,j_gene,d_gene,CDR3nt,CDR3aa
TRBV20-1,-,TRBJ2-1,TRBD2,TGCAGTGCCAAGCAACCGGGACTAGCGGGTATTGAGCAGTTCTTC,CSAKQPGLAGIEQFF
TRBV25-1,-,TRBJ2-1,-,TGTGCCAGCAGTATCTCGACAGGCGGTCGACTAGCCTCCTACAATGAGCAGTTCTTC,CASSISTGGRLASYNEQFF
TRBV12-3/TRBV12-4,many,TRBJ2-1,TRBD2,TGTGCCAGCACCTGGGGACTAGCGGGGGATGAATACAATGAGCAGTTCTTC,CASTWGLAGDEYNEQFF
TRBV27,-,TRBJ2-1,-,TGTGCCAGCCGGCCGAGCGTCGTCAATGAGCAGTTCTTC,CASRPSVVNEQFF
TRBV6-1,-,TRBJ1-2,-,TGTGCCAGCAGCCCCGTCCCGGGGATAAGCGGCTACACCTTC,CASSPVPGISGYTF
TRBV20-1,few,TRBJ2-1,-,TGCAGTGCTAGAGATGGTGAGCAGTTCTTC,CSARDGEQFF
TRBV18,few,TRBJ2-7,-,TGTGCCAGCTCGCCCCCGGGTGGACAATCAGGCTCCTACGAGCAGTACTTC,CASSPPGGQSGSYEQYF
TRBV2,-,TRBJ2-5,TRBD1,TGTGCCAGCAGTACAGGGGGAATGGGAGAGACCCAGTACTTC,CASSTGGMGETQYF
TRBV5-1,few,TRBJ2-1,TRBD2,TGCGCCAGTCGGGAGGGGGGTCAGGCTTACAATGAGCAGTTCTTC,CASREGGQAYNEQFF
TRBV9,-,TRBJ1-5,TRBD1,TGTGCCAGCAGCCCGAGTGGAACAGGGGTACAGCCCCAGCATTTT,CASSPSGTGVQPQHF
TRBV20-1,many,TRBJ2-3,TRBD1,TGCAGTGCTAGACGAGACAGGGTACGGGCAGATACGCAGTATTTT,CSARRDRVRADTQYF
TRBV29-1,-,TRBJ1-3,-,TGCAGCGTTGAAGATCCACTTAATAGAGGAAACACCATATATTTT,CSVEDPLNRGNTIYF
TRBV7-9,few,TRBJ2-3,-,TGTGCCAGCAGCCGGAGGATTTCCCAGACCGATACGCAGTATTTT,CASSRRISQTDTQYF
TRBV2,few,TRBJ2-1,-,TGTGCCACCCCCTTTCGCGGGGTAAACAATGAGCAGTTCTTC,CATPFRGVNNEQFF
TRBV12-3/TRBV12-4,few,TRBJ1-3,-,TGTGCCAGCACCCGGCGGGAGACCAATAACGGAAACACCATATATTTT,CASTRRETNNGNTIYF
TRBV3-1,-,TRBJ1-2,-,TGTGCCAGCAGCCAAGTCGCAGCGTGGCCCCTCTATGGCTACACCTTC,CASSQVAAWPLYGYTF
TRBV2,-,TRBJ1-2,TRBD1,TGTGCCACGTTTCGGGGCAGGGGGAACGGCTACACCTTC,CATFRGRGNGYTF
TRBV24-1,few,TRBJ2-7,-,TGTGCCACCAGTGACGGACATACCTACGAGCAGTACTTC,CATSDGHTYEQYF
TRBV20-1,-,TRBJ1-1,-,TGCAGTGCTAGACCCAGATCATTGAACACTGAAGCTTTCTTT,CSARPRSLNTEAFF
TRBV5-1,few,TRBJ2-1,TRBD1,TGCGCCAGCAGCTTCGGGACAGGGGTCGATGAGCAGTTCTTC,CASSFGTGVDEQFF
TRBV5-1,few,TRBJ2-1,TRBD1,TGCGCCAGCAGCGGAAGGACAGGGGTTTACAATGAGCAGTTCTTC,CASSGRTGVYNEQFF
TRBV18,few,TRBJ2-3,TRBD1,TGTGCCAGCTCACCACTCGGACAGGGACTTCTGGATACGCAGTATTTT,CASSPLGQGLLDTQYF
TRBV4-3,-,TRBJ2-7,-,TGCGCCAGCAGCCAAGTTCGGGCAGGCTTACTACGACAGTACTTC,CASSQVRAGLLRQYF
TRBV28,few,TRBJ1-2,-,TGTGCCAGCAGTTCGGGACCGGGCAGCCACTATGGCTACACCTTC,CASSSGPGSHYGYTF
TRBV6-1,-,TRBJ2-1,-,TGTGCCAGCAGTTTGAAGCGGTTGAGCTCCTACAATGAGCAGTTCTTC,CASSLKRLSSYNEQFF
TRBV7-2,few,TRBJ2-1,-,TGTGCCAGCAGCGCCCAGCAGTATGAGCAGTTCTTC,CASSAQQYEQFF
TRBV7-2,few,TRBJ1-2,-,TGTGCCAGCAGCTTAGTTCCGTTAGGGATCTATGGCTACACCTTC,CASSLVPLGIYGYTF
TRBV29-1,few,TRBJ2-3,TRBD1,TGCAGCGTTCCGCTAAAACCAGCAGGGGGAGATACGCAGTATTTT,CSVPLKPAGGDTQYF
TRBV29-1,-,TRBJ2-3,-,TGCAGCGTTTGGGATCGGAGGGGGGATACGCAGTATTTT,CSVWDRRGDTQYF
TRBV5-1,-,TRBJ1-1,-,TGCGCCAGCGGGGAGGAGGGAATTGGCACTGAAGCTTTCTTT,CASGEEGIGTEAFF
TRBV5-6,few,TRBJ2-5,-,TGTGCCAGCAGCTTGTTTCACAGGGACCAAGAGACCCAGTACTTC,CASSLFHRDQETQYF
TRBV13,-,TRBJ2-1,-,TGTGCCAGCAGCCGCTCCGGACCGGTCATCCATGAGCAGTTCTTC,CASSRSGPVIHEQFF
TRBV7-6,-,TRBJ2-5,-,TGTGCCAGCAGCTTAGGTGGACCAAGGGAGACCCAGTACTTC,CASSLGGPRETQYF
TRBV3-1,-,TRBJ2-3,TRBD1,TGTGCCAGCAGCCCGTTGGACAGGGCCCCCACAGATACGCAGTATTTT,CASSPLDRAPTDTQYF
TRBV6-4,few,TRBJ2-1,TRBD1,TGTGCCAGCAGTGACCCGGGACAGGGAAACAATGAGCAGTTCTTC,CASSDPGQGNNEQFF
TRBV6-1,-,TRBJ1-1,TRBD1,TGTGCCAGCAGCGAGGACAGGGGGAAGAACACTGAAGCTTTCTTT,CASSEDRGKNTEAFF
TRBV7-2,few,TRBJ2-1,-,TGTGCCAGCACCCTGGGGGGCTACAATGAGCAGTTCTTC,CASTLGGYNEQFF
TRBV20-1,-,TRBJ1-1,-,TGCAGTGCTTACACTCCCTGGGAAAAGGAAGCTTTCTTT,CSAYTPWEKEAFF
TRBV6-5,-,TRBJ1-6,-,TGTGCCAGCAGTTACATCGGGACGGACAATTCACCCCTCCACTTT,CASSYIGTDNSPLHF
TRBV12-3/TRBV12-4,few,TRBJ1-1,-,TGTGCCAGCAGAAAGGGGGGGGTGAGGAGGAGCACTGAAGCTTTCTTT,CASRKGGVRRSTEAFF
TRBV5-1,many,TRBJ2-2,-,TGCGCCAGCGCCTGGGCCGGCACCGGGGAGCTGTTTTTT,CASAWAGTGELFF
TRBV5-6,few,TRBJ2-1,-,TGTGCCAGCAGCTTGTATAGTACCTCCTACAATGAGCAGTTCTTC,CASSLYSTSYNEQFF
TRBV4-3,-,TRBJ1-1,-,TGCGCCAGCAGCCAGGCGAGGGCGAACACTGAAGCTTTCTTT,CASSQARANTEAFF
TRBV5-1,once,TRBJ2-5,-,TGCGCCAGCAGCTTGAAGGTAGAGACCCAGTACTTC,CASSLKVETQYF
TRBV27,-,TRBJ2-5,TRBD1,TGTGCCAGCAGTCCCGGGACAGACTCAGAGACCCAGTACTTC,CASSPGTDSETQYF
TRBV5-1,few,TRBJ2-3,TRBD1,TGCGCCAGCAGCGCAAAGCCCGGACAGGGACTCGGCACAGATACGCAGTATTTT,CASSAKPGQGLGTDTQYF
TRBV2,few,TRBJ2-5,TRBD1,TGTGCCAGCAGCCCGGACAGGAGCGAGGAAGAGACCCAGTACTTC,CASSPDRSEEETQYF
TRBV12-3/TRBV12-4,-,TRBJ2-7,-,TGTGCCAGCAGTGGCAGGGGTTTCCCCTACGAGCAGTACTTC,CASSGRGFPYEQYF
TRBV27,-,TRBJ1-2,TRBD1,TGTGCCAGCGGAATACGGCGACAGGGGGCCTCAGGTGGCTACACCTTC,CASGIRRQGASGGYTF
TRBV3-1,few,TRBJ1-2,TRBD1,TGTGCCAGCAGCGAGACAGGGAACAGCTACACCTTC,CASSETGNSYTF
TRBV12-3/TRBV12-4,many,TRBJ2-7,TRBD1,TGTGCCAGCAGTCAAGGACAGGGGGCTCGGGAGCAGTACTTC,CASSQGQGAREQYF
TRBV20-1,few,TRBJ2-1,TRBD2,TGCAGTGCCCGGCGCAGCGGGACTATAATTTACAATGAGCAGTTCTTC,CSARRSGTIIYNEQFF
TRBV3-1,many,TRBJ2-5,-,TGTGCCAGCAGCCAACGCGGCGAGGGGAAGGAGACCCAGTACTTC,CASSQRGEGKETQYF
TRBV20-1,-,TRBJ2-1,-,TGCAGTGCCCTGGGCGGTCTAGTCTACAATGAGCAGTTCTTC,CSALGGLVYNEQFF